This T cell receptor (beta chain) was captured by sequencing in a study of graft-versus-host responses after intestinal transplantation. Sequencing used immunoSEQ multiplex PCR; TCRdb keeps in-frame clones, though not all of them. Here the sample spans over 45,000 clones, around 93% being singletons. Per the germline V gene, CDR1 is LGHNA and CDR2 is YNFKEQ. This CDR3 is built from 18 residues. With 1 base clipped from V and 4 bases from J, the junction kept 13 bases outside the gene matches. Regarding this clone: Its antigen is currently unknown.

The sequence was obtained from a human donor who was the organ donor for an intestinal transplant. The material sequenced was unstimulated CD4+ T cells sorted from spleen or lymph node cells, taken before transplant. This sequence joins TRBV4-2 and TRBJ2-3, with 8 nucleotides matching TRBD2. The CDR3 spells CASSQVGPGLGGADTQYF. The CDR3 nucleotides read TGTGCCAGCAGCCAAGTTGGTCCGGGACTAGGAGGCGCAGATACGCAGTATTTT.